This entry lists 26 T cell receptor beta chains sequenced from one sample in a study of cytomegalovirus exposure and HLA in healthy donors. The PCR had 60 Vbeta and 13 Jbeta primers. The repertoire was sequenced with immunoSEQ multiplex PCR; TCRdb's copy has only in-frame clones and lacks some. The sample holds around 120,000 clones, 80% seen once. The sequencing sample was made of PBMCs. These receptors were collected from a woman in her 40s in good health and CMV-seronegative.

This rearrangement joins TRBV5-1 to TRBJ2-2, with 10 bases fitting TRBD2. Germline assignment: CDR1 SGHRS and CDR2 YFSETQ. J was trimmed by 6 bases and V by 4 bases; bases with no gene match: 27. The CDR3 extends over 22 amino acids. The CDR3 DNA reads TGCGCCAGCAGCCCATTGGGACCCATTCTTAGCGGGGGGAGGGTGTGGGCCGGGGAGCTGTTTTTT. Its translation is CASSPLGPILSGGRVWAGELFF.

CDR3 bases: TGTGCCAGCAGCTTGGAGAGAAGGGGGATCTACAATGAGCAGTTCTTC. Amino acid sequence: CASSLERRGIYNEQFF. This rearrangement joins TRBV5-4 to TRBJ2-1, with D perhaps matching TRBD1 (6 bases). Deletions cut 0 bases from V and 3 bases from J, with 13 bases between. In germline, CDR1 is SGHNT, CDR2 YYREEE (reference sequence). The CDR3 loop spans 16 amino acids.

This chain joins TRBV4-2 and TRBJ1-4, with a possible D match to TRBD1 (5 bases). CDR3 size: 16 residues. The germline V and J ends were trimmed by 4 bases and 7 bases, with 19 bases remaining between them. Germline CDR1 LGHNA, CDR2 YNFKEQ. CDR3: CASSLNPLRGPEKLFF. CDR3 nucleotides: TGTGCCAGCAGCCTAAACCCTCTGCGGGGCCCTGAAAAACTGTTTTTT.

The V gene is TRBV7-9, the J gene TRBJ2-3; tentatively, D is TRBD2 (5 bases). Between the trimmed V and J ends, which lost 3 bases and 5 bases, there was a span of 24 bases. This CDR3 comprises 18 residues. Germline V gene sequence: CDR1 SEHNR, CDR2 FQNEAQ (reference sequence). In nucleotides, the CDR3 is TGTGCCAGCAGCTTCGGGGTGACCCTGGCCGCCCGGGGAGATACGCAGTATTTT. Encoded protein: CASSFGVTLAARGDTQYF.

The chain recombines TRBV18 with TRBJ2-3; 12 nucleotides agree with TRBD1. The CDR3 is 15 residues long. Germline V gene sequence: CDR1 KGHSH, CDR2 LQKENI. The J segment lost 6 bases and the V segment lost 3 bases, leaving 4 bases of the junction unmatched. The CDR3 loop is CASSPGTGGRDTQYF. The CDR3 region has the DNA TGTGCCAGCTCACCTGGGACAGGGGGCAGGGATACGCAGTATTTT.

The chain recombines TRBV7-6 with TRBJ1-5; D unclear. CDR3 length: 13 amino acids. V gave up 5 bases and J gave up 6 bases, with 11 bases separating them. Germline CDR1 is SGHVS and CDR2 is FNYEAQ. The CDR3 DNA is TGTGCCAGCAGCCCGGCCGGACTTCAGCCCCAGCATTTT. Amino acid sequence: CASSPAGLQPQHF.

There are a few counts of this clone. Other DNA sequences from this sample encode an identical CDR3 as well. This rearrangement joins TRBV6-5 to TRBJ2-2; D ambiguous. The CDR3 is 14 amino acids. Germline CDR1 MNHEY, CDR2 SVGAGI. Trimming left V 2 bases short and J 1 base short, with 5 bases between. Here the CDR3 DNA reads TGTGCCAGCAGTTACGGCAGGAACACCGGGGAGCTGTTTTTT. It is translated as CASSYGRNTGELFF.

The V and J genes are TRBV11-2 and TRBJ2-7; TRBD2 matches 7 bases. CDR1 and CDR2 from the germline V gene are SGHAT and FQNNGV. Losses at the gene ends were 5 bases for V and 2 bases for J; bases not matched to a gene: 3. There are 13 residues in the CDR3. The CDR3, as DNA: TGTGCCAGCAGCGCGGGAGTCACCTACGAGCAGTACTTC. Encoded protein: CASSAGVTYEQYF.

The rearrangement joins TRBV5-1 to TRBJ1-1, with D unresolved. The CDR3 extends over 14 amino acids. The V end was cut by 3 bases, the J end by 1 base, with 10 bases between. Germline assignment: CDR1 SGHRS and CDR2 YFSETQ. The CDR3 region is CASSSGGRNTEAFF. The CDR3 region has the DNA TGCGCCAGCAGCTCGGGTGGGAGGAACACTGAAGCTTTCTTT.

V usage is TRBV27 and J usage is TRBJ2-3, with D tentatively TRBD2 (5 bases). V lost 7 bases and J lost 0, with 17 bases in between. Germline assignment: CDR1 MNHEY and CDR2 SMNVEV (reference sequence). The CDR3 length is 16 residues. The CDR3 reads CASTPARGISTDTQYF. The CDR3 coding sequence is TGTGCCAGCACGCCCGCCCGGGGAATAAGCACAGATACGCAGTATTTT.

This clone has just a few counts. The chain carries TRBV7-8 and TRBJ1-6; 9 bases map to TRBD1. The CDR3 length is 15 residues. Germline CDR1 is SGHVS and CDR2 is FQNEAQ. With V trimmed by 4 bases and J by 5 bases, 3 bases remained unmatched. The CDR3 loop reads CASSSQGADNSPLHF. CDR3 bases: TGTGCCAGCAGCTCACAGGGGGCCGATAATTCACCCCTCCACTTT. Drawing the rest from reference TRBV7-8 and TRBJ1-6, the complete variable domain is GAGVSQSPRYKVAKRGQDVALRCDPISGHVSLFWYQQALGQGPEFLTYFQNEAQLDKSGLPSDRFFAERPEGSVSTLKIQRTQQEDSAVYLCASSSQGADNSPLHFGNGTRLTVT.

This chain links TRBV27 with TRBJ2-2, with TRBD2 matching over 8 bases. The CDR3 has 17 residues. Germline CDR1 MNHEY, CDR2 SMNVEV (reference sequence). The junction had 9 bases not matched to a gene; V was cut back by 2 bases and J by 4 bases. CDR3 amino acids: CASSLRGGAGLTGELFF. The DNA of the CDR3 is TGTGCCAGCAGTTTACGGGGGGGAGCGGGTCTCACCGGGGAGCTGTTTTTT.

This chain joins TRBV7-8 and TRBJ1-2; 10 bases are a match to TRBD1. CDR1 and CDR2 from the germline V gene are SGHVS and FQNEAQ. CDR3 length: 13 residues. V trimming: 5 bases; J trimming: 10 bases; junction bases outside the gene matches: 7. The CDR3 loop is CASSPGTGEIYTF. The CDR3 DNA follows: TGTGCCAGCAGCCCCGGGACAGGGGAGATCTACACCTTC.

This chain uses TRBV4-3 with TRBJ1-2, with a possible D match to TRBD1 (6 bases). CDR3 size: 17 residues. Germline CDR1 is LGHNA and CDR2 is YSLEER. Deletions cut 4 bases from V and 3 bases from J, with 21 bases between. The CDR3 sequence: CASSPTWDTKNHYGYTF. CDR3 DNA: TGCGCCAGCAGCCCGACTTGGGACACGAAAAATCACTATGGCTACACCTTC.

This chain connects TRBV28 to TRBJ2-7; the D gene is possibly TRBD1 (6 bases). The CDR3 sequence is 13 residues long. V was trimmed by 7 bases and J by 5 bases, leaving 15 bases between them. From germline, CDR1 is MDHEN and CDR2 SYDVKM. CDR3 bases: TGTGCCAGCATTTCGGGACACACGGACGAGCAGTACTTC. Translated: CASISGHTDEQYF. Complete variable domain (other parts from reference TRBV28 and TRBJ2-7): DVKVTQSSRYLVKRTGEKVFLECVQDMDHENMFWYRQDPGLGLRLIYFSYDVKMKEKGDIPEGYSVSREKKERFSLILESASTNQTSMYLCASISGHTDEQYFGPGTRLTVT.

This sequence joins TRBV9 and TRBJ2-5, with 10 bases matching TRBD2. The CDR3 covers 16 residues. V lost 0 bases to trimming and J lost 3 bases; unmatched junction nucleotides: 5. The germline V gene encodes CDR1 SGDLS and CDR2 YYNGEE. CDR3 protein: CASSVVGAGGEETQYF. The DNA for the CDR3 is TGTGCCAGCAGCGTAGTTGGAGCGGGAGGGGAAGAGACCCAGTACTTC.

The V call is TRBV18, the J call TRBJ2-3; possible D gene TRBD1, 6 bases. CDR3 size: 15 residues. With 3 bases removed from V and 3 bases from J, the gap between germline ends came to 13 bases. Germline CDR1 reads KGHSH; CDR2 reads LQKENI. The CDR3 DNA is TGTGCCAGCTCACCCGTCGGGGACACTACAGATACGCAGTATTTT. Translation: CASSPVGDTTDTQYF.

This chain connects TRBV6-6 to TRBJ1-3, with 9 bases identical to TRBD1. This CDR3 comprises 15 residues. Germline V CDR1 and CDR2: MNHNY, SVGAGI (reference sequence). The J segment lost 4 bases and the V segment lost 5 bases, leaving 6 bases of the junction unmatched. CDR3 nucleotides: TGTGCCAGCAGTAACACAGGGGGCACGGGAAACACCATATATTTT. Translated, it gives CASSNTGGTGNTIYF.

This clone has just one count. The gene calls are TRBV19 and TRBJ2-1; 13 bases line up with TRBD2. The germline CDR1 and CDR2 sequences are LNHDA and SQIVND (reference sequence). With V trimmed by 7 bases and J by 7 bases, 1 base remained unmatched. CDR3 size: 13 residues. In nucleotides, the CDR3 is TGTGCCAGTATGGGACTAGCGGGGAATGAGCAGTTCTTC. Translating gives CASMGLAGNEQFF. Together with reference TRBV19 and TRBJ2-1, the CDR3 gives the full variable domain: DGGITQSPKYLFRKEGQNVTLSCEQNLNHDAMYWYRQDPGQGLRLIYYSQIVNDFQKGDIAEGYSVSREKKESFPLTVTSAQKNPTAFYLCASMGLAGNEQFFGPGTRLTVL.

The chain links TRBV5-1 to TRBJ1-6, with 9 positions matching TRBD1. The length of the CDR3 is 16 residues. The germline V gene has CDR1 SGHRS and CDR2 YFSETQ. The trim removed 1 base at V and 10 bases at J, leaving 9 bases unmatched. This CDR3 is CASSLHPGQGESPLHF. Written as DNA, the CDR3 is TGCGCCAGCAGCTTGCACCCGGGACAGGGCGAATCACCCCTCCACTTT. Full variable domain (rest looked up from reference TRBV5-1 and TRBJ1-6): KAGVTQTPRYLIKTRGQQVTLSCSPISGHRSVSWYQQTPGQGLQFLFEYFSETQRNKGNFPGRFSGRQFSNSRSEMNVSTLELGDSALYLCASSLHPGQGESPLHFGNGTRLTVT.

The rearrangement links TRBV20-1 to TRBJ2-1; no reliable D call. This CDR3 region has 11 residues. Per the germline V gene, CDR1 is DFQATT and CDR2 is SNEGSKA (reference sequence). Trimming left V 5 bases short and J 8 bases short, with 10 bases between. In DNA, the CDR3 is TGCAGTGCTCGCGGCCTTGATGAGCAGTTCTTC. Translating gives CSARGLDEQFF.

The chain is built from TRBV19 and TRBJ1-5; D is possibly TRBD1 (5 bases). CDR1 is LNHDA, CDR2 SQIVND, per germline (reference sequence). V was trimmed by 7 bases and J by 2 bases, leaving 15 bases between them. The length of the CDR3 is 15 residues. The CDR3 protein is CASTGTEAGNQPQHF. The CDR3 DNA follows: TGTGCCAGTACTGGGACTGAGGCTGGCAATCAGCCCCAGCATTTT.

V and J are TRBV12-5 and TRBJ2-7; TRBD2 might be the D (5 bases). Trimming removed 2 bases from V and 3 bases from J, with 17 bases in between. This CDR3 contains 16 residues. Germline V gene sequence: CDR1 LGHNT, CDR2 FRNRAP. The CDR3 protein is CASGLYGEMNFYEQYF. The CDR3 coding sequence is TGTGCTAGTGGTTTGTACGGGGAAATGAACTTCTACGAGCAGTACTTC. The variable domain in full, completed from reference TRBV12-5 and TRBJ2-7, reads DARVTQTPRHKVTEMGQEVTMRCQPILGHNTVFWYRQTMMQGLELLAYFRNRAPLDDSGMPKDRFSAEMPDATLATLKIQPSEPRDSAVYFCASGLYGEMNFYEQYFGPGTRLTVT.

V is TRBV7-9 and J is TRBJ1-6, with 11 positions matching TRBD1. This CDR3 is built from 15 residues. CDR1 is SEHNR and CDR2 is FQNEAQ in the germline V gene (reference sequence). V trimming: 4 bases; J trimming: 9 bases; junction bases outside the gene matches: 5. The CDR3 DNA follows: TGTGCCAGCAGCTGGACAGGGGGCGGTGGTTCACCCCTCCACTTT. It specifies CASSWTGGGGSPLHF.

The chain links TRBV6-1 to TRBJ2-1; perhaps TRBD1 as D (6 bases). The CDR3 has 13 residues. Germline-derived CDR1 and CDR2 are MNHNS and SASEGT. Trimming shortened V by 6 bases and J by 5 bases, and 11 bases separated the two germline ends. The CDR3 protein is CASSQDSDNEQFF. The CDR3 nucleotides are TGTGCCAGCAGCCAGGACAGCGACAATGAGCAGTTCTTC.

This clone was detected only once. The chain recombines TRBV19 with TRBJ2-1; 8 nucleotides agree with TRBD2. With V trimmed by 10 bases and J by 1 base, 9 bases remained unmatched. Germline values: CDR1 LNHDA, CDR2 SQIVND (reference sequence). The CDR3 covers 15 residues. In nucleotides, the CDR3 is TGTGCCACCGTGGATAGCGGGATGTCCTACAATGAGCAGTTCTTC. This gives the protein CATVDSGMSYNEQFF.